This section outlines one TCR beta chain sequence together with its context. Sequenced by immunoSEQ multiplex PCR; TCRdb stores in-frame clones only, minus some. The sample carries about 84,000 clones, 83% recorded once. This sample is drawn from a study of blood T cell repertoires in COVID-19. At the level of the study: Acute-phase and convalescent COVID-19 samples originated in the United States, Italy and Spain.

Sequenced material: peripheral blood. This receptor was obtained from a woman at least 80 years old with acute or convalescent COVID-19.

CDR3 DNA sequence: TGTGCCAGCAGCCGAGGGACTACTCTCCCCGGGGAGCTGTTTTTT. It translates to CASSRGTTLPGELFF. The V gene is TRBV3-1 (or the pseudogene TRBV3-2), the J gene TRBJ2-2, with 7 bases fitting TRBD2. Germline trimming cut 4 bases from V and 6 bases from J; bases unmatched to any gene: 8. The germline gives CDR1 LGHDT, CDR2 YNNKEL (reference sequence). The CDR3 totals 15 residues.